The TCR beta chain described here comes from a study of blood T cell repertoires in COVID-19. Study at large: Whether acute or convalescent, the COVID-19 samples came from the United States, Italy and Spain. Nucleic acid was either cDNA or gDNA, and it came from T cells, B-cell-depleted T cells, or PBMCs.

Original processing methods: The authors estimated nucleated cell counts from reference gene primer amplification. Clones were sequenced by immunoSEQ multiplex PCR, and TCRdb holds only the in-frame ones, with some missing. V, J and clone size were drawn from that table, and D and trimming were deduced from the DNA. The sample contains 150,000 to 200,000 clones, approximately 91% of which appear only once. Germline V gene lookup returns CDR1 MDHEN and CDR2 SYDVKM. This CDR3 has 14 amino acids. J gave up 1 base and V 4 bases, and 3 bases lay outside the gene matches. This chain connects TRBV28 to TRBJ1-2; 7 nucleotides line up with TRBD1. The source material was peripheral blood. The source of this sequence is a man in his 70s with active or convalescent COVID-19. CDR3 DNA sequence: TGTGCCAGCAGTTCGGGACAGATTAACTATGGCTACACCTTC. Encoded protein: CASSSGQINYGYTF.